This entry lists 16 T cell receptor beta chains sequenced from one sample in a study of blood T cell repertoires in COVID-19. Clones were sequenced by immunoSEQ multiplex PCR, and TCRdb holds only the in-frame ones, with some missing. Of about 220,000 clones listed, 70% to 90% were seen once; the top ten hold about 3%. Source material: peripheral blood. These receptors all stem from a man aged 50-60 years who had recovered from COVID-19.

This clone was seen only once. This rearrangement joins TRBV7-9 to TRBJ1-2; the match to TRBD1 covers 9 bases. Germline values: CDR1 SEHNR, CDR2 FQNEAQ (reference sequence). The CDR3 loop spans 16 amino acids. V trimming: 3 bases; J trimming: 0 bases; junction bases outside the gene matches: 5. CDR3 coding DNA: TGTGCCAGCAGCTTGGGACAGGGATCGGCTAACTATGGCTACACCTTC. Residues: CASSLGQGSANYGYTF. The variable domain in full, completed from reference TRBV7-9 and TRBJ1-2, reads DTGVSQNPRHKITKRGQNVTFRCDPISEHNRLYWYRQTLGQGPEFLTYFQNEAQLEKSRLLSDRFSAERPKGSFSTLEIQRTEQGDSAMYLCASSLGQGSANYGYTFGSGTRLTVV.

This chain uses TRBV11-2 with TRBJ2-1, with 8 bases aligning to TRBD2. CDR3 length equals 17 residues. V shed 1 base and J 1 base; nucleotides not matched to a gene: 6. Germline V gene lookup returns CDR1 SGHAT and CDR2 FQNNGV. CDR3 coding DNA: TGTGCCAGCAGCTTAGTAGGAGTAGCGGGATCCTACAATGAGCAGTTCTTC. This translates into CASSLVGVAGSYNEQFF.

The CDR3 region has the DNA TGTGCCAGCAGTTCACTAGCGGGAGACACCGGGGAGCTGTTTTTT. Its protein is CASSSLAGDTGELFF. This chain uses TRBV2 with TRBJ2-2, with TRBD2 identical over 11 bases. The junction had 2 bases not matched to a gene; V was cut back by 5 bases and J by 3 bases. The germline CDR1 and CDR2 sequences are SNHLY and FYNNEI. CDR3 length: 15 residues.

A remark on this clone: The junction does not match germline at one end; this may be a read error. This chain uses TRBV6-1 with TRBJ2-3; D is possibly TRBD1 (5 bases). CDR1 and CDR2 (germline): MNHNS, SASEGT. The CDR3 has 14 amino acids. CDR3 in DNA: TGTGCCAGCAGGGAAGGACAAGGCACAGATACGCAGTATTTT. Protein product: CASREGQGTDTQYF.

This clone has just one count. The chain carries TRBV30 and TRBJ2-1; 9 bases agree with TRBD2. The CDR3 covers 13 residues. Germline CDR1 is GTSNPN and CDR2 is SVGIG (reference sequence). The J segment lost 0 bases and the V segment lost 7 bases, leaving 1 base of the junction unmatched. The CDR3 coding sequence is TGTGCCTCTAGCGGGACCTCCTACAATGAGCAGTTCTTC. Translating gives CASSGTSYNEQFF.

A few counts support this clone. The V call is TRBV5-1, the J call TRBJ1-1; the D gene is possibly TRBD1 (5 bases). The germline gives CDR1 SGHRS, CDR2 YFSETQ. V dropped 2 bases and J dropped 0 bases, with 17 bases sitting between them. CDR3 size: 17 residues. CDR3 bases: TGCGCCAGCAGCTTTGACGGACACAAATTAATGAACACTGAAGCTTTCTTT. Protein: CASSFDGHKLMNTEAFF.

The rearrangement uses TRBV5-1 and TRBJ1-1; possible D gene TRBD1, 6 bases. Germline V lookup: CDR1 SGHRS, CDR2 YFSETQ. The V gene lost 4 bases and the J gene lost 1 base, with 11 bases spanning the gap. The CDR3 is made up of 14 amino acids. The CDR3 sequence is CASSRQAQNTEAFF. The CDR3 bases are TGCGCCAGCAGCCGACAGGCACAGAACACTGAAGCTTTCTTT.

This chain uses TRBV6-2 or TRBV6-3 with TRBJ1-1, with 7 bases fitting TRBD1. Looked up from germline, CDR1 is MNHEY and CDR2 is SVGEGT. V was pared by 3 bases and J by 4 bases, with 8 bases of the junction left unmatched. The CDR3 spans 15 residues. CDR3 sequence (DNA): TGTGCCAGCAGTTATGATAGGGGGCCAGGCACTGAAGCTTTCTTT. This translates into CASSYDRGPGTEAFF.

The V call is TRBV28, the J call TRBJ1-4; D is possibly TRBD1 (5 bases). Trimming stripped 7 bases from V and 17 bases from J, with 20 bases between. Per the germline V gene, CDR1 is MDHEN and CDR2 is SYDVKM. The CDR3 totals 12 residues. The CDR3 spells CASTKSGGTAFF. DNA of the CDR3: TGTGCCAGCACCAAATCCGGGGGGACGGCATTTTTT.

The CDR3 DNA sequence: TGTGCCTGGGACAGGCGGGACTACTCCTACGAGCAGTACTTC. This gives the protein CAWDRRDYSYEQYF. The chain recombines TRBV30 with TRBJ2-7; D may be TRBD2 (7 bases). Trimming cost V 5 bases and J 0 bases, with 14 bases left between them. Looked up from germline, CDR1 is GTSNPN and CDR2 is SVGIG (reference sequence). The CDR3 contains 14 residues.

V usage is TRBV7-6 and J usage is TRBJ1-1; tentatively, D is TRBD1 (5 bases). Trimming left V 4 bases short and J 8 bases short, with 14 bases between. Germline CDR1 is SGHVS and CDR2 is FNYEAQ. This CDR3 spans 13 amino acids. Here the CDR3 DNA reads TGTGCCAGCAGCTCTTCGTGGGGACTCGAAGCTTTCTTT. It encodes CASSSSWGLEAFF.

CDR3 DNA: TGTGCCAGCAGTTTTAACCCCGGGGAAGCTTTCTTT. This gives the protein CASSFNPGEAFF. This chain uses TRBV28 with TRBJ1-1; D is unclear. This CDR3 has 12 residues. Trimming took off 3 bases at V and 8 bases at J, with 10 bases between the two ends. Germline lookup yields CDR1 MDHEN and CDR2 SYDVKM.

V is TRBV27 and J is TRBJ2-2; TRBD2 agrees at 7 bases. The J segment lost 1 base and the V segment lost 3 bases, leaving 14 bases of the junction unmatched. The CDR3 has 19 amino acids. Germline V lookup: CDR1 MNHEY, CDR2 SMNVEV (reference sequence). The CDR3 nucleotides read TGTGCCAGCAGTTTGTCCCGGACTAGGTCCTTGAGGAACACCGGGGAGCTGTTTTTT. It codes for CASSLSRTRSLRNTGELFF.

This chain joins TRBV27 and TRBJ2-7; 8 nucleotides line up with TRBD2. The CDR3 totals 19 residues. Looked up from germline, CDR1 is MNHEY and CDR2 is SMNVEV (reference sequence). The V and J ends lost 0 bases and 0 bases, in that order; junction bases with no gene match: 13. CDR3 sequence: CASSLSGQGGGRFSYEQYF. The CDR3 DNA is TGTGCCAGCAGTTTATCAGGGCAGGGTGGCGGGAGGTTCTCCTACGAGCAGTACTTC.

This clone occurred once. The chain is built from TRBV18 and TRBJ2-7; TRBD1 might be the D (5 bases). The germline gives CDR1 KGHSH, CDR2 LQKENI. The germline V and J ends were trimmed by 4 bases and 0 bases, with 7 bases remaining between them. This CDR3 is built from 13 residues. The CDR3 sequence: CASSRRASYEQYF. The CDR3, as DNA: TGTGCCAGCTCACGCAGGGCCTCCTACGAGCAGTACTTC. The full variable domain, with the rest looked up from reference TRBV18 and TRBJ2-7, is NAGVMQNPRHLVRRRGQEARLRCSPMKGHSHVYWYRQLPEEGLKFMVYLQKENIIDESGMPKERFSAEFPKEGPSILRIQQVVRGDSAAYFCASSRRASYEQYFGPGTRLTVT.

V usage is TRBV12-3 or TRBV12-4 and J usage is TRBJ1-2, with D perhaps matching TRBD1 (6 bases). The CDR3 loop spans 12 amino acids. Trimming took off 4 bases at V and 8 bases at J, with 11 bases between the two ends. The DNA for the CDR3 is TGTGCCAGCAGTTACAACAGGGTCGGCTACACCTTC. Translation gives CASSYNRVGYTF.